The rows below give T cell receptor beta chains drawn from one sample of a study of cytomegalovirus exposure and HLA in healthy donors. TCRdb's copy holds only in-frame clones and misses some; the assay was immunoSEQ multiplex PCR. The sample includes more than 95,000 clones, almost 80% of them seen just once. What was sequenced was PBMCs. The receptors derive from a man in his fifties or sixties in good health and CMV-seropositive. Both conserved end residues are part of each CDR3. Not all rows give a size; the values are once, few, many and, for expanded clones, a class.

J,V,size,CDR3
TRBJ2-5,TRBV2,NA,CASSDGAGWTQYF
TRBJ2-5,TRBV5-1,NA,CASSATSGVQETQYF
TRBJ2-3,TRBV2,NA,CASILDTVGNTQYF
TRBJ1-1,TRBV19,NA,CASSISASARTEAFF
TRBJ2-7,TRBV19,NA,CASSIGSGRYEQYF
TRBJ2-6,TRBV2,NA,CASSKDRALGANVLTF
TRBJ2-7,TRBV28,NA,CASIGGTRSSYEQYF
TRBJ2-7,TRBV30,NA,CAWSEGLAGAPYEQYF
TRBJ1-1,TRBV11-2,NA,CASRGDTTGRSTEAFF
TRBJ2-7,TRBV7-8,few,CASSLGIARGSGSSEQYF
TRBJ1-4,TRBV6-1,NA,CASSEILGTGGEKLFF
TRBJ2-5,TRBV11-2,NA,CASSRGGQETQYF
TRBJ2-2,TRBV6-5,NA,CAIREGPDTGELFF
TRBJ2-2,TRBV7-6,NA,CASSLAPSGGTGELFF
TRBJ1-4,TRBV7-2,few,CASSPRPITNEKLFF
TRBJ2-7,TRBV5-1,NA,CASSSGQGPYEQYF
TRBJ1-1,TRBV9,NA,CASSVPLQGSMNTEAFF
TRBJ2-3,TRBV29-1,NA,CSVPYSGGYTDTQYF
TRBJ2-7,TRBV11-2,NA,CASSFGTSYEQYF
TRBJ2-1,TRBV5-1,NA,CASSLGAGGVYNEQFF
TRBJ2-7,TRBV18,NA,CASSLRTSGGSYEQYF
TRBJ1-1,TRBV5-1,few,CASSLTGPTEAFF
TRBJ2-7,TRBV7-2,NA,CASSLRTNPTGQYF
TRBJ2-5,TRBV5-1,NA,CASREGLAGGETQYF
TRBJ2-3,TRBV19,NA,CASSMTSGTLTDTQYF
TRBJ2-7,TRBV19,NA,CASTPGQSYEQYF
TRBJ2-5,TRBV7-2,NA,CASSLSEAQYF
TRBJ1-1,TRBV9,NA,CASSLRDNMNTEAFF
TRBJ1-2,TRBV25-1,NA,CASRGTGANYGYTF
TRBJ2-5,TRBV5-5,NA,CASSLGGDPGGAQYF
TRBJ1-4,TRBV27,NA,CASSSTGEKLFF
TRBJ1-6,TRBV6-1,NA,CASSERGQGANNSPLHF
TRBJ1-1,TRBV7-6,NA,CASSLSQGVNTEAFF
TRBJ1-2,TRBV18,NA,CASSPPKGQGAGDGYTF
TRBJ1-1,TRBV7-3,NA,CASSLSSQTEAFF
TRBJ2-6,TRBV13,NA,CASSLYRRDRGRAGANVLTF
TRBJ2-2,TRBV9,NA,CASSVAGNTGELFF
TRBJ2-7,TRBV7-8,NA,CASSYSGTGGSSHEQYF
TRBJ1-1,TRBV14,few,CASSQSTGGWTEAFF
TRBJ2-7,TRBV28,NA,CASSLRVLAEQYF
TRBJ2-5,TRBV11-3,NA,CASSLGTSGVQETQYF
TRBJ2-2,TRBV10-3,NA,CAISESDRARTGELFF
TRBJ1-6,TRBV6-1,NA,CASSLQGAENSPLHF
TRBJ1-2,TRBV2,NA,CASTPDRGSAGYTF
TRBJ2-5,TRBV7-2,few,CASSLIYLPETQYF
TRBJ2-7,TRBV5-4,NA,CASSLIRDSEQYF
TRBJ1-1,TRBV7-9,NA,CASSLGSAYTEAFF
NA,TRBV5-4,NA,CASSLASGGGDEQYF
TRBJ1-1,TRBV30,NA,CAGSTGNTEAFF
TRBJ2-2,TRBV18,once,CASSLPAGEATGELFF
TRBJ2-2,TRBV9,NA,CASSVVVGASTGELFF
TRBJ2-7,TRBV5-1,NA,CASSDAGYTYEQYF
TRBJ2-5,TRBV7-2,NA,CASSRTSGGTQYF
TRBJ1-2,TRBV15,NA,CATSSDTGFGYGYTF